Sequencing of this TCR beta chain was carried out in a study of neurological immune-mediated disorders. By its share, this clonotype is medium-sized. What it binds is not known. The team produced cDNA through 5'RACE using 10-nucleotide random UMIs. MiXCR, run by TCRdb on the 5' RACE reads, gives a single entry per CDR3 protein. The sample yields 25,000 to 35,000 distinct CDR3 sequences, roughly 12% seen once. Notes on the study in general: Multiple sclerosis was found to have the least TCR clonal expansion, below healthy controls, and HTLV-1-associated myelopathy the most. Expanded clones shared no CDR3 amino acid sequences across subjects, suggesting private repertoires in all groups.

V shed 6 bases and J 5 bases; nucleotides not matched to a gene: 8. Germline CDR1 reads MDHEN; CDR2 reads SYDVKM. The CDR3 length is 15 residues. Libraries used 2 million unsorted PBMCs kept frozen in RNAlater. The sequence came from a man aged 55 to 70 in good health. What was sequenced was PBMCs. The J gene is TRBJ2-1, the V gene TRBV28; 9 nucleotides line up with TRBD2. The chain's CDR3 is CASSISGSRDNEQFF. In nucleotides, the CDR3 is TGTGCCAGCAGCATTAGCGGGAGTCGGGACAATGAGCAGTTCTTC.